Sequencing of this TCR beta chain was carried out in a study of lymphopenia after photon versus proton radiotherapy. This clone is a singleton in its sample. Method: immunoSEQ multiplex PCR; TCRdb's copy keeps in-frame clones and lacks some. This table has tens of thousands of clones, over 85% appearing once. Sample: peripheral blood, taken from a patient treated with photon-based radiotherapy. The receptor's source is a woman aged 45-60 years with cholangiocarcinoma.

The CDR3 reads CASSLEKGQPQHF. CDR3 sequence (DNA): TGTGCCAGCAGCTTAGAGAAAGGTCAGCCCCAGCATTTT. The V and J genes are TRBV7-2 and TRBJ1-5; D gene uncertain. V lost 1 base to trimming and J lost 6 bases, with 7 bases between them. Looked up from germline, CDR1 is SGHTA and CDR2 is FQGNSA. The CDR3 is 13 residues long.